The 12 T cell receptor beta chains below were found in one sample sequenced in a study of tumor and adjacent non-tumor tissue in lung cancer. No cell sorting was done before RNA was extracted from the tissue. A modified ARM-PCR protocol with three rounds of nested PCR amplified TCRbeta. TCRdb ran MiXCR on the multiplex PCR reads and lists one entry per CDR3 protein. This table has about 85,000 distinct CDR3 sequences, around three fifths appearing once. Sequenced material: lung tumor tissue. These receptors came from an older man with non-small cell lung cancer.

The chain is built from TRBV11-2 and TRBJ1-4; 9 nucleotides agree with TRBD1. This CDR3 has 15 amino acids. Trimming at V came to 5 bases and at J to 11 bases, leaving 12 bases not matched to a gene. CDR1 is SGHAT, CDR2 FQNNGV, per germline. The chain's CDR3 is CASSMGDRDFEKLFF. The DNA for the CDR3 is TGTGCCAGCAGCATGGGGGACAGGGACTTTGAGAAACTGTTTTTT.

In regard to this clonotype: It may be a read error: a sequence one base away is much more abundant. The chain joins TRBV5-1 to TRBJ2-5; 12 bases are shared with TRBD2. The CDR3 loop spans 19 amino acids. Unmatched junction bases numbered 19, after V lost 8 bases and J lost 2 bases. In germline, CDR1 is SGHRS, CDR2 YFSETQ. The CDR3, as DNA: TGCGCCAGGAACGCGGTTGCGGGTCTAGCGGGAGGGGTACAAGAGACCCAGTACTTC. It yields the protein CARNAVAGLAGGVQETQYF.

Notes on this clonotype: At one end the junction does not follow the germline gene, possibly because of a read error. This sequence joins TRBV12-5 and TRBJ2-2; D may be TRBD1 (5 bases). The CDR3 spans 13 residues. The germline CDR1 and CDR2 sequences are LGHNT and FRNRAP. CDR3 coding DNA: TGTGTTAGTCGCCAGGGCGAGACCGGGGAGCTGTTTTTT. Its translation is CVSRQGETGELFF.

With respect to this clonotype: One end of the junction fails to match germline, which may point to a read error. The CDR3 DNA follows: TGTGCCGGCAGCCCGACAGGGGGGATCGAGACCCAGTGCTTC. As protein: CAGSPTGGIETQCF. The rearrangement links TRBV11-2 to TRBJ2-5; 9 bases agree with TRBD1. CDR3 length: 14 residues. CDR1 and CDR2 (germline): SGHAT, FQNNGV.

About this clonotype: A much larger clone lies one base from this, so it may be a read error. The chain uses TRBV28 and TRBJ2-3, with a tentative D call TRBD1 (5 bases). The CDR3 is 13 amino acids. Deletions cut 3 bases from V and 5 bases from J, with 9 bases between. The germline CDR1 and CDR2 sequences are MDHEN and SYDVKM. The CDR3 nucleotides read TGTGCCAGCAGTTTGGCGACAGTAGATACGCAGTATTTT. It encodes CASSLATVDTQYF.

This clonotype has a handful of counts. Likely a read error: the CDR3 ends without its conserved phenylalanine or tryptophan. This chain uses TRBV4-1 with TRBJ2-2; possibly TRBD1 for D (7 bases). The germline V gene encodes CDR1 MGHRA and CDR2 YSYEKL. The CDR3 sequence is 16 residues long. In DNA, the CDR3 is TGCGCCAGCAGCCAGGCCGGGACAGCGAACACCGGGGGGCTGTTTCTT. Its protein product is CASSQAGTANTGGLFL.

A note on this clonotype: An end of the junction differs from the germline gene, which may be a read error. V is TRBV10-3 and J is TRBJ1-1, with 8 bases matching TRBD1. CDR1 and CDR2 (germline): ENHRY, SYGVKD. The CDR3 totals 14 residues. The CDR3 sequence: CDIRKNRGYTEAFF. DNA for the CDR3: TGTGACATCAGGAAGAACAGGGGGTATACTGAAGCTTTCTTC.

To note about this clonotype: At one end, the junction sequence differs from germline, possibly due to a read error. The chain carries TRBV11-2 and TRBJ2-6; D tentatively fits TRBD1 or TRBD2 (5 bases each). CDR1 is SGHAT, CDR2 FQNNGV, per germline. The CDR3 has 19 amino acids. In DNA, the CDR3 is TGTGCCAGAAGCTCCCCGAGGGGAAGAGGGGCCTTTGGGGCCAACGTCCTGACTTTC. Its translation: CARSSPRGRGAFGANVLTF.

The chain joins TRBV6-5 to TRBJ1-1, with 9 bases lining up with TRBD1. Germline loops: CDR1 MNHEY, CDR2 SVGAGI. The CDR3 has 16 amino acids. Trimming removed 8 bases from V and 6 bases from J; junction bases left unmatched: 16. The CDR3: CASALEGQGRHAEAFF. CDR3 DNA: TGTGCCAGCGCTCTGGAAGGACAGGGGCGCCACGCTGAAGCTTTCTTT.

A note on this clonotype: This may arise from a read error, as a much more abundant clone is one base away. The V and J genes are TRBV29-1 and TRBJ1-1; D is uncertain. Looked up from germline, CDR1 is SQVTM and CDR2 is ANQGSEA. Trimming took 6 bases from V and 2 from J, leaving 10 bases between them. CDR3 length: 12 amino acids. The DNA for the CDR3 is TGCAGCGTCGCTACAGATAACACTGAAGCTTTCTTT. It encodes CSVATDNTEAFF.

The chain is built from TRBV28 and TRBJ2-7; D could derive from TRBD1 or TRBD2 (5 bases each). Trimming took 6 bases from V and 1 from J, leaving 19 bases between them. CDR1 and CDR2 (germline): MDHEN, SYDVKM. This CDR3 region has 16 residues. This CDR3 reads CASSLIRDGVSYEQYF. CDR3 sequence (DNA): TGTGCCAGCAGCTTAATTCGGGACGGGGTGTCCTACGAGCAGTACTTC.

In the case of this clonotype: One base away lies a much larger clone, so this may be a sequencing read error. This chain uses TRBV7-9 with TRBJ2-1; D unresolved. The germline gives CDR1 SEHNR, CDR2 FQNEAQ (reference sequence). This CDR3 contains 14 residues. The CDR3 DNA sequence: TGTGCCAGCAGCTTACCCGGCTACGCGAATGGGCAGTTCTTC. Amino acids: CASSLPGYANGQFF. The variable domain in full, with the rest retrieved from reference TRBV7-9 and TRBJ2-1, is DTGVSQNPRHKITKRGQNVTFRCDPISEHNRLYWYRQTLGQGPEFLTYFQNEAQLEKSRLLSDRFSAERPKGSFSTLEIQRTEQGDSAMYLCASSLPGYANGQFFGPGTRLTVL.